This T cell receptor beta chain is from a study of T-cell memory formation after mild COVID-19. TCRdb used MiXCR to reprocess the 5' RACE reads, holding one entry per CDR3 protein. The table records under 250,000 distinct CDR3 sequences, just over 9.5% of them present only once. Germline CDR1 and CDR2: DFQATT and SNEGSKA (reference sequence). This CDR3 contains 13 residues. V was shortened by 5 bases and J by 5 bases, with 13 bases between the two germline ends. This sequence was found in a man in his late teens or twenties who had mild COVID-19 (a few samples of this study predate the infection). Cell type and time point are not known. Material: PBMCs or a T cell subset sorted from them (not recorded which). This chain joins TRBV20-1 and TRBJ2-1; no firm D call. CDR3 nucleotide sequence: TGCAGTGCTCCTTCGACTCCCCACAATGAGCAGTTCTTC. It codes for CSAPSTPHNEQFF.